Included here is one T cell receptor beta chain sequence, with context. Its antigen is as yet unknown. PCR amplification relied on 60 Vbeta primers (plus 13 Jbeta primers). Here immunoSEQ multiplex PCR was the method, and the copy in TCRdb shows in-frame clones only, minus some. The sample contains fewer than 200,000 clones, 80% to 90% of which appear only once. The data derive from a study of cytomegalovirus exposure and HLA in healthy donors. About the study: Researchers previously reported finding 90 million to 130 million unique TCR beta sequences from 150 million to 200 million T cells.

The study's findings and limits: Follow-up analysis later connected one missense variant in DCLRE1C with trimming of TCR beta V- and J-genes. HLA restriction was apparent for most CMV-associated TCR beta chains in a later analysis.

Sampled while nominally healthy, donors likely had unrecorded immune exposures. Sample: PBMCs. The clonotype comes from a woman younger than 30 in good health and CMV-seronegative.

DNA for the CDR3: TGCGCCAGCAGTGAGTCTCTCCAAACGGCCCAGTACTTC. It encodes CASSESLQTAQYF. V and J are TRBV10-1 and TRBJ2-5; D ambiguous. Trimming left V 0 bases short and J 9 bases short, with 11 bases between. CDR1 is WNHNN, CDR2 SYGVQD, per germline (reference sequence). The CDR3 is made up of 13 amino acids.